This T cell receptor beta chain was identified in a study of blood T cell repertoires in COVID-19. As for the study in general: The United States, Italy and Spain provided the acute and convalescent COVID-19 samples. The analysed material was cDNA or gDNA that came from T cells, B-cell-depleted T cells, or PBMCs.

Sequenced by immunoSEQ multiplex PCR; TCRdb stores in-frame clones only, minus some. The sample lists around 94,000 clones, over 70% occurring once. CDR3 size: 17 residues. V gave up 2 bases and J gave up 0 bases, with 13 bases separating them. CDR1 and CDR2 (germline): KGHDR, SFDVKD. Sample: peripheral blood. The TCR originated in a human donor in a cohort sampled during active COVID-19. This chain joins TRBV24-1 and TRBJ2-1; TRBD1 is a possible D gene (5 bases). This CDR3 reads CATSDSLQARSYNEQFF. The CDR3 DNA follows: TGTGCCACCAGTGATTCGCTACAGGCCCGCTCCTACAATGAGCAGTTCTTC.